One sample yielded the 30 T cell receptor beta chains listed below, sequenced in a study of blood T cell repertoires in COVID-19. Using immunoSEQ multiplex PCR, the repertoire was profiled, and TCRdb retains in-frame clones only, with some absent. The table has approximately 30,000 clones, approximately 90% seen once. Sequencing was done on a sample of peripheral blood. The origin of the receptors is a human donor in a cohort sampled during active COVID-19.

The rearrangement links TRBV19 to TRBJ1-5; weak D call: TRBD1 (5 bases). V was cut by 1 base and J by 1 base, with 11 bases left in between. CDR1 and CDR2 (germline): LNHDA, SQIVND (reference sequence). The CDR3 extends over 16 amino acids. CDR3 in amino acids: CASSIVPQGSNQPQHF. The CDR3 DNA sequence: TGTGCCAGTAGTATAGTCCCGCAGGGAAGCAATCAGCCCCAGCATTTT.

This clone was seen a single time. V usage is TRBV28 and J usage is TRBJ1-1, with TRBD1 matching 10 bases. Unmatched junction bases numbered 11, after V lost 5 bases and J lost 5 bases. The CDR3 runs to 16 residues. Germline values: CDR1 MDHEN, CDR2 SYDVKM. CDR3 sequence: CASSLRGQGRRTEAFF. The CDR3 DNA is TGTGCCAGCAGTCTACGGGGACAGGGGAGGAGAACTGAAGCTTTCTTT.

As DNA, the CDR3 is TGTGCCAGCAGCTTTACCGGGACAGGTTTTTCCTACGAGCAGTACTTC. Protein: CASSFTGTGFSYEQYF. V is TRBV5-4 and J is TRBJ2-7, with 8 bases matching TRBD1. Germline CDR1 reads SGHNT; CDR2 reads YYREEE (reference sequence). With 2 bases clipped from V and 1 base from J, the junction kept 8 bases outside the gene matches. This CDR3 spans 16 amino acids.

The genes are TRBV5-1 and TRBJ2-2; D perhaps matches TRBD1 (5 bases). The germline gives CDR1 SGHRS, CDR2 YFSETQ. V was shortened by 4 bases and J by 4 bases, with 14 bases between the two germline ends. The CDR3 length is 15 residues. CDR3: CASSQETATTGELFF. Here the CDR3 DNA reads TGCGCCAGCAGCCAAGAGACAGCGACCACCGGGGAGCTGTTTTTT.

The chain carries TRBV11-2 and TRBJ1-3; D not certain. The V and J ends lost 2 bases and 0 bases respectively, with 11 bases between them. CDR1 and CDR2 (germline): SGHAT, FQNNGV. The length of the CDR3 is 16 residues. The CDR3 DNA reads as TGTGCCAGCAGCTTATCCCGAGCAAGCTCTGGAAACACCATATATTTT. Protein product: CASSLSRASSGNTIYF.

The chain joins TRBV6-5 to TRBJ1-3, with 9 bases matching TRBD1. This CDR3 has 14 amino acids. Trimming at V came to 10 bases and at J to 6 bases, leaving 10 bases not matched to a gene. Germline V gene sequence: CDR1 MNHEY, CDR2 SVGAGI. DNA for the CDR3: TGTGCCACCATGGGGACAGGGATATCAAACACCATATATTTT. The encoded protein is CATMGTGISNTIYF.

This clone appeared once. The chain uses TRBV2 and TRBJ2-3; TRBD2 matches at 7 bases. The CDR3 covers 15 residues. The V and J ends lost 4 bases and 5 bases, in that order; junction bases with no gene match: 9. Germline CDR1 SNHLY, CDR2 FYNNEI. The CDR3: CASSAAGVTVDTQYF. CDR3 coding DNA: TGTGCCAGCAGTGCTGCGGGAGTAACGGTAGATACGCAGTATTTT.

The chain carries TRBV14 and TRBJ2-7; tentative D call: TRBD1 (6 bases). The V end lost 1 base, the J end lost 0 bases, and 13 bases lay between the germline ends. Germline V gene lookup returns CDR1 SGHDN and CDR2 FVKESK. The CDR3 contains 16 residues. CDR3 sequence reads: CASSQAPGHHSYEQYF. CDR3 DNA sequence: TGTGCCAGCAGCCAAGCACCGGGACACCACTCCTACGAGCAGTACTTC.

The chain is built from TRBV9 and TRBJ2-3, with unresolved D. V gave up 4 bases and J gave up 2 bases, with 8 bases separating them. CDR1 and CDR2 (germline): SGDLS, YYNGEE. The CDR3 length is 13 residues. The CDR3 spells CASSFDSTDTQYF. CDR3 DNA sequence: TGTGCCAGCAGCTTTGACTCCACAGATACGCAGTATTTT.

The gene calls are TRBV24-1 and TRBJ2-1; the match to TRBD1 covers 8 bases. Germline V CDR1 and CDR2: KGHDR, SFDVKD. There are 19 residues in the CDR3. Unmatched junction bases numbered 11, after V lost 2 bases and J lost 0 bases. The CDR3 nucleotides are TGTGCCACCAGTGATTGGGGACAGGCCCCATGGGGCTCCTACAATGAGCAGTTCTTC. Translating it yields CATSDWGQAPWGSYNEQFF.

The chain couples TRBV5-1 to TRBJ2-3; maybe TRBD2 (6 bases). CDR3 length equals 16 residues. Per germline, CDR1 SGHRS and CDR2 YFSETQ. Trimming shortened V by 0 bases and J by 2 bases, and 13 bases separated the two germline ends. CDR3 loop: CASSLAPGTPTDTQYF. The CDR3 DNA reads TGCGCCAGCAGCTTGGCCCCCGGGACTCCCACAGATACGCAGTATTTT.

The table lists this clone with a few counts. The chain recombines TRBV5-1 with TRBJ1-2; tentatively, D is TRBD1 (5 bases). With 0 bases removed from V and 5 bases from J, the gap between germline ends came to 11 bases. CDR1 and CDR2 (germline): SGHRS, YFSETQ. The CDR3 length is 14 residues. CDR3 region: CASSLDAGSYGYTF. DNA of the CDR3: TGCGCCAGCAGCTTGGACGCAGGGTCTTATGGCTACACCTTC.

J is TRBJ2-5 and V is TRBV5-1; 12 bases line up with TRBD1. The CDR3 consists of 17 residues. J lost 5 bases, V lost 5 bases, and 13 bases had no gene match. Germline CDR1 reads SGHRS; CDR2 reads YFSETQ. CDR3 in amino acids: CASRIGIRDRGQETQYF. CDR3 sequence (DNA): TGCGCCAGCAGGATTGGGATAAGGGACAGGGGGCAGGAGACCCAGTACTTC.

The CDR3 spells CASSSRGQGGQPQHF. CDR3 sequence (DNA): TGTGCCAGTAGTAGCAGGGGACAGGGTGGTCAGCCCCAGCATTTT. The chain carries TRBV19 and TRBJ1-5, with 9 bases lining up with TRBD1. Unmatched junction bases numbered 7, after V lost 4 bases and J lost 6 bases. The CDR3 is 15 residues long. Germline V gene lookup returns CDR1 LNHDA and CDR2 SQIVND (reference sequence). Combining the CDR3 with reference TRBV19 and TRBJ1-5 gives the whole variable domain DGGITQSPKYLFRKEGQNVTLSCEQNLNHDAMYWYRQDPGQGLRLIYYSQIVNDFQKGDIAEGYSVSREKKESFPLTVTSAQKNPTAFYLCASSSRGQGGQPQHFGDGTRLSIL.

This clone was counted a single time. The chain joins TRBV7-3 to TRBJ2-2; D call uncertain. The ends were cut back, 5 bases at V and 1 base at J, with 14 bases in the middle. This CDR3 is 16 amino acids long. Germline CDR1 SGHTA, CDR2 FQGTGA. The CDR3: CASSPALTMNTGELFF. The CDR3 nucleotides read TGTGCCAGCAGCCCCGCCCTAACTATGAACACCGGGGAGCTGTTTTTT.

The chain couples TRBV11-2 to TRBJ2-3; 15 bases line up with TRBD2. Germline CDR1 reads SGHAT; CDR2 reads FQNNGV. This CDR3 contains 19 residues. Unmatched junction bases numbered 11, after V lost 5 bases and J lost 2 bases. CDR3 region: CASSPGTSGGQPFTDTQYF. The CDR3 DNA reads as TGTGCCAGCAGCCCGGGGACTAGCGGGGGGCAACCGTTCACAGATACGCAGTATTTT.

This sequence joins TRBV5-1 and TRBJ1-4; the match to TRBD1 covers 7 bases. Germline CDR1 SGHRS, CDR2 YFSETQ. V lost 0 bases to trimming and J lost 8 bases; unmatched junction nucleotides: 10. The CDR3 has 16 amino acids. The CDR3 bases are TGCGCCAGCAGCTTGGCCCGTCAGGGGGTGGGGGAAAAACTGTTTTTT. Amino acids: CASSLARQGVGEKLFF.

The chain employs TRBV7-2 and TRBJ2-1; TRBD2 aligns across 8 bases. Germline V gene data show CDR1 as SGHTA and CDR2 as FQGNSA. The CDR3 sequence is 16 residues long. The ends lost 2 bases at V and 6 bases at J; junction bases unmatched: 9. The CDR3 DNA is TGTGCCAGCAGCTTATTAAGCGGGAGATGGGGCAATGAGCAGTTCTTC. It specifies CASSLLSGRWGNEQFF.

This chain uses TRBV18 with TRBJ1-1; a weak D match, TRBD1 (5 bases). V was shortened by 3 bases and J by 11 bases, with 13 bases between the two germline ends. Germline V gene data show CDR1 as KGHSH and CDR2 as LQKENI. This CDR3 is 12 amino acids long. In DNA form, the CDR3 reads TGTGCCAGCTCACCCGCAGGGAAGACGGCTTTCTTT. Amino acids: CASSPAGKTAFF.

V is TRBV18 and J is TRBJ1-6; D is possibly TRBD1 (6 bases). V dropped 2 bases and J dropped 5 bases, with 16 bases sitting between them. Germline CDR1 reads KGHSH; CDR2 reads LQKENI. There are 17 residues in the CDR3. CDR3 region: CASSPVAAGVNNSPLHF. The CDR3 DNA sequence: TGTGCCAGCTCACCAGTCGCGGCAGGGGTTAATAATTCACCCCTCCACTTT.

The rearrangement uses TRBV19 and TRBJ1-1; possible D gene TRBD1, 6 bases. CDR3 length: 14 amino acids. V was pared by 5 bases and J by 1 base, with 11 bases between. The V gene's germline CDR1 is LNHDA and CDR2 SQIVND (reference sequence). The CDR3 spells CASSPTGQNTEAFF. Here the CDR3 DNA reads TGTGCCAGTAGTCCGACGGGACAGAACACTGAAGCTTTCTTT.

V and J are TRBV28 and TRBJ2-7; D may be TRBD2 (6 bases). In germline, CDR1 is MDHEN, CDR2 SYDVKM. The CDR3 is 14 amino acids. V lost 1 base to trimming and J lost 1 base, with 8 bases between them. As DNA, the CDR3 is TGTGCCAGCAGTTTATCCGGGAGTTCCTACGAGCAGTACTTC. Its translation is CASSLSGSSYEQYF.

This chain links TRBV7-6 with TRBJ2-1; 9 bases are shared with TRBD2. The CDR3 has 15 residues. Trimming cost V 1 base and J 15 bases; bases outside gene matches: 13. Germline V gene lookup returns CDR1 SGHVS and CDR2 FNYEAQ. The CDR3 here is CASSLGPPREGRTFF. CDR3 bases: TGTGCCAGCAGCTTAGGGCCCCCGCGGGAGGGCCGTACGTTCTTC.

The rearrangement joins TRBV20-1 to TRBJ1-6; D is unclear. Germline V gene lookup returns CDR1 DFQATT and CDR2 SNEGSKA (reference sequence). The CDR3 extends over 16 amino acids. The ends were cut back, 3 bases at V and 0 bases at J, with 12 bases in the middle. CDR3 nucleotide sequence: TGCAGTGCTAGTGAGGGAGGTCGCTCCTATAATTCACCCCTCCACTTT. This translates into CSASEGGRSYNSPLHF.

The rearrangement links TRBV28 to TRBJ2-2; 15 nucleotides line up with TRBD2. The CDR3 length is 19 residues. The V and J ends lost 6 bases and 5 bases, in that order; junction bases with no gene match: 13. Germline loops: CDR1 MDHEN, CDR2 SYDVKM. As DNA, the CDR3 is TGTGCCAGCAGCCCGGGACTAGCGGGAGGCCTCCGGGATACCGGGGAGCTGTTTTTT. Translated, it gives CASSPGLAGGLRDTGELFF.

The gene calls are TRBV29-1 and TRBJ2-7, with 8 positions matching TRBD1. J lost 3 bases, V lost 4 bases, and 11 bases had no gene match. Germline assignment: CDR1 SQVTM and CDR2 ANQGSEA. The CDR3 runs 15 residues. This CDR3 reads CSVVGGQDTGYEQYF. Here the CDR3 DNA reads TGCAGCGTTGTGGGGGGACAGGACACGGGCTACGAGCAGTACTTC.

The J gene is TRBJ2-1, the V gene TRBV19; tentative D call: TRBD2 (6 bases). The germline gives CDR1 LNHDA, CDR2 SQIVND (reference sequence). V was pared by 3 bases and J by 7 bases, with 7 bases between. The CDR3 runs to 12 residues. As DNA, the CDR3 is TGTGCCAGTAGTATTGGAGGGAATGAGCAGTTCTTC. Amino acids: CASSIGGNEQFF.

The V call is TRBV6-5, the J call TRBJ1-2; weak D call: TRBD1 (5 bases). There are 12 residues in the CDR3. Between the trimmed V and J ends, which lost 2 bases and 4 bases, there was a span of 5 bases. Germline assignment: CDR1 MNHEY and CDR2 SVGAGI. CDR3 bases: TGTGCCAGCAGTTACAGGGGCTATGGCTACACCTTC. Its protein product is CASSYRGYGYTF.

The chain carries TRBV25-1 and TRBJ1-6; TRBD1 matches at 7 bases. The germline V gene has CDR1 MGHDK and CDR2 SYGVNS. The CDR3 has 13 amino acids. V was pared by 5 bases and J by 10 bases, with 5 bases of the junction left unmatched. CDR3 DNA sequence: TGTGCCAGCAGTTTTGGGACAGACTCACCCCTCCACTTT. Translating gives CASSFGTDSPLHF.

V usage is TRBV11-2 and J usage is TRBJ1-4, with TRBD1 matching 7 bases. The CDR3 is 14 residues long. Germline CDR1 SGHAT, CDR2 FQNNGV. The trim removed 3 bases at V and 7 bases at J, leaving 5 bases unmatched. CDR3 region: CASSLRQGGEKLFF. In nucleotides, the CDR3 is TGTGCCAGCAGCTTGAGGCAGGGGGGTGAAAAACTGTTTTTT.